This TCR beta chain was recorded in a study of identical twins. Study-wide findings and caveats: Out-of-frame beta sequences exhibited a weaker degree of excess twin sharing. In drawing conclusions, the study used cross-sectional statistical analysis and did not follow the same donors.

Unique molecular identifiers were present on the cDNA, which also gained a universal primer site by template switching. TCRdb reprocessed the 5' RACE reads via MiXCR and lists one record per CDR3 protein. The profile shows around 250,000 distinct CDR3 sequences, about an eighth of them singletons. With V trimmed by 4 bases and J by 0 bases, 17 bases remained unmatched. CDR3 size: 20 residues. Germline CDR1 MGHRA, CDR2 YSYEKL. This clonotype was detected many times. Its antigen remains unidentified. These data were likewise used in another study, on yellow fever vaccine responses in identical twins. As that report states: Vaccine T cell responses of twins reportedly seemed partly convergent and partly personalized.

Sequencing was done on a sample of memory (CD45RO+) T cells sorted from blood. The sequence was collected from a woman in her late teens or twenties in good health. The chain combines TRBV4-1 with TRBJ2-1; TRBD2 matches at 8 bases. This CDR3 reads CASSRPGTRGLGSSYNEQFF. CDR3 coding DNA: TGCGCCAGCAGCCGTCCCGGGACTAGGGGCTTGGGTAGCTCCTACAATGAGCAGTTCTTC.